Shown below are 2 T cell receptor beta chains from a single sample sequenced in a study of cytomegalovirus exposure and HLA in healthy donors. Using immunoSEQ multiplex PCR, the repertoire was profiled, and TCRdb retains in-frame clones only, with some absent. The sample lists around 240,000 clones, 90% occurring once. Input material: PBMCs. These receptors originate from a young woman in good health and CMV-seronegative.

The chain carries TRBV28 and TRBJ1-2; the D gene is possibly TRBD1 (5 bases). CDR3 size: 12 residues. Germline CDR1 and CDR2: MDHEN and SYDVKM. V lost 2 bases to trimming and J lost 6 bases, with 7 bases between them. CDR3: CASSLTGDGYTF. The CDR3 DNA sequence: TGTGCCAGCAGTTTAACAGGCGATGGCTACACCTTC.

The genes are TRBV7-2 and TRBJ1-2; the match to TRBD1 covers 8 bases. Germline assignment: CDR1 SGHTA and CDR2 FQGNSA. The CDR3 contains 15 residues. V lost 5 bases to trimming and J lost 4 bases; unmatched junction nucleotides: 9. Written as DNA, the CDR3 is TGTGCCAGCAGCCCCACGTCGACAGGGGCCTATGGCTACACCTTC. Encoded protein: CASSPTSTGAYGYTF.